What follows describes a single TCR beta chain. The target antigen is unknown. Profiling relied on immunoSEQ multiplex PCR, and the TCRdb table lists in-frame clones only, not all of them. The sample has 150,000 to 200,000 clones, just over 90% seen once. This record comes from a study of T cell responses to AZD1222 COVID-19 vaccine. V shed 3 bases and J shed 4 bases, with 12 bases lying between them. This CDR3 comprises 14 residues. Germline loops: CDR1 SEHNR, CDR2 FQNEAQ (reference sequence). Study outcomes and limitations: The peak T cell response came first, and repertoires were sampled only after it.

This rearrangement joins TRBV7-9 to TRBJ1-2, with no clear D. Sequences were derived from peripheral blood, sampled 28 days after the second AZD1222 dose. This TCR derives from an adult who received the AZD1222 COVID-19 vaccine. DNA of the CDR3: TGTGCCAGCAGCTTCGACTCGGATAGCTATGGCTACACCTTC. This translates into CASSFDSDSYGYTF.